A single T cell receptor beta chain is shown here with its context. The antigen remains undetermined. The record originates from a study of identical twins. Study-wide results and limits: Excess twin sharing in beta out-of-frame sequences was weaker. Within cord blood, abundant beta clonotypes carried fewer insertions, but memory repertoires showed no such trend. The presence of invariant MAIT and iNKT cells could partly confound analyses of zero-insertion sequences.

TCRdb redid the calling of the 5' RACE reads with MiXCR, one entry per CDR3 protein. The profile covers roughly 1,500,000 distinct CDR3 sequences, with around 33% appearing a single time and 0.27% taken by the ten largest. CDR3 length equals 14 residues. V was cut by 6 bases and J by 8 bases, with 16 bases left in between. Germline V gives CDR1 ENHRY, CDR2 SYGVKD. The TCR comes from a newborn girl in good health. This chain joins TRBV10-3 and TRBJ1-4, with D possibly TRBD1 on 5 matching bases. Sequenced material: cord blood. In DNA form, the CDR3 reads TGTGCCATCAGGAGGGGCCCGCGGGACGAAAAACTGTTTTTT. Protein sequence: CAIRRGPRDEKLFF.